This is a list of T cell receptor beta chains from one sample in a study of T cell repertoires in cytomegalovirus infection. Each CDR3 protein gets one entry after TCRdb re-called the reads with MiXCR. The data hold fewer than 550,000 distinct CDR3 sequences, with approximately 15% observed a single time. Specimen: CD8+ T cells from PBMCs. These receptors all come from a human donor in good health (CMV status not recorded). Some clones in this sample may be carry-over from other donors' samples. CDR3s leave out the opening cysteine and the closing phenylalanine or tryptophan. D genes are given only for firm matches.

CDR3 protein | V gene | D gene
ASTSSGTYNEQF | TRBV12-3/TRBV12-4 | TRBD2
ASSFLAGGSEQY | TRBV7-2 | TRBD2
ASSQGLTYNEQF | TRBV4-2 | .
ASSSFPGTSLTVPSYEQY | TRBV5-4 | TRBD2
AISEPRHYEQY | TRBV10-3 | .
ASSQQTSGSGETQY | TRBV4-2 | TRBD2
ASSVRIDGSYEQY | TRBV9 | .
ASSFSSGSFIEQF | TRBV5-5 | TRBD2
ASSTSGGQTYNEQF | TRBV6-5 | .
ASSQDKRSGASGANVLT | TRBV4-2 | .
ASSFGTDVSYEQY | TRBV5-1 | TRBD1